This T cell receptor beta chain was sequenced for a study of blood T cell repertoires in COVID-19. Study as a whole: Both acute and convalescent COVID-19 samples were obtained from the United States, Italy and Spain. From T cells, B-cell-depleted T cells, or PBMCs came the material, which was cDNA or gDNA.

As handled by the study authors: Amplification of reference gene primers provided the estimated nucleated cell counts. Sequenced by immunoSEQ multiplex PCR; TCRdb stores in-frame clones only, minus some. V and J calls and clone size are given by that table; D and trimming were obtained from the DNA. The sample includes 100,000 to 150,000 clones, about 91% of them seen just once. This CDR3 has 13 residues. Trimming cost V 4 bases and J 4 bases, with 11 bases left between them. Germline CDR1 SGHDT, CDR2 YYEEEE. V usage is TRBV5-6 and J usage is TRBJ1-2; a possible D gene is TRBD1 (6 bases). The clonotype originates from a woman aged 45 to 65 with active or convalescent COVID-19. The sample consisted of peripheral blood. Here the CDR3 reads CASSPGVLYGYTF. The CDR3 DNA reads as TGTGCCAGCAGCCCAGGGGTCCTCTATGGCTACACCTTC. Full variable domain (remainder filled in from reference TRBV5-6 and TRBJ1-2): DAGVTQSPTHLIKTRGQQVTLRCSPKSGHDTVSWYQQALGQGPQFIFQYYEEEERQRGNFPDRFSGHQFPNYSSELNVNALLLGDSALYLCASSPGVLYGYTFGSGTRLTVV.